There are many counts of the clone carrying this T cell receptor beta chain. The target antigen is unknown. The data are from a study of CD8 T cells in ankylosing spondylitis. Study-level points and caveats: Earlier reports found some motif variants in synovial fluid and blood in reactive arthritis. Disease-associated clones were reportedly significantly overrepresented in matched ankylosing spondylitis synovial fluid. For ankylosing spondylitis blood, a TCR beta motif of about eight highly homologous variants appeared characteristic.

The CDR3 has 16 amino acids. Germline values: CDR1 LGHNA, CDR2 YSLEER. The germline V and J ends were trimmed by 3 bases and 2 bases, with 15 bases remaining between them. Quantitative 5'-RACE with molecular barcodes produced the TCR beta libraries. TCRdb reanalysed the 5' RACE reads using MiXCR and keeps one entry per CDR3 protein. The repertoire has more than 500,000 distinct CDR3 sequences, roughly 5% of them found once; the top ten carry around 3.5%. The chain links TRBV4-3 to TRBJ2-3, with D uncertain. The sequence was collected from a male donor with ankylosing spondylitis. Input material: blood, either unsorted or a sorted T cell fraction (not recorded which). The CDR3 DNA follows: TGCGCCAGCAGCCACAGATTACAACGGATCACAGATACGCAGTATTTT. Amino acid sequence: CASSHRLQRITDTQYF.